What follows are 32 T cell receptor beta chains derived from one specimen sequenced in a study of CD8+CD57+ T cells in acquired aplastic anemia. It was patients with CD8+CD57+ cell expansion by flow cytometry who were chosen for sequencing. Genomic DNA served as template for TCR beta VDJ and CDR3 profiling. MiXCR, applied by TCRdb to the reads, yields one record per CDR3 protein. The repertoire holds some 150,000 distinct CDR3 sequences, with around 48% as singletons. The sample taken for sequencing was sorted CD4+, CD8+, or CD8+CD57+ T cells (not recorded which) from PBMCs. The receptors here all came from a human donor with aplastic anemia.

The V and J genes are TRBV2 and TRBJ2-5, with D perhaps matching TRBD1 (6 bases). The CDR3 has 18 amino acids. The V gene's germline CDR1 is SNHLY and CDR2 FYNNEI. V lost 4 bases and J 3 bases, leaving 24 bases between the germline ends. The CDR3 spells CASSAWRADRRREETQYF. In nucleotides, the CDR3 is TGTGCCAGCAGTGCCTGGCGGGCCGACAGGAGAAGAGAAGAGACCCAGTACTTC. Supplemented by reference TRBV2 and TRBJ2-5, the full variable domain reads EPEVTQTPSHQVTQMGQEVILRCVPISNHLYFYWYRQILGQKVEFLVSFYNNEISEKSEIFDDQFSVERPDGSNFTLKIRSTKLEDSAMYFCASSAWRADRRREETQYFGPGTRLLVL.

V gene TRBV15 combines with J gene TRBJ1-2; 8 nucleotides line up with TRBD1. The CDR3 extends over 15 amino acids. Germline lookup yields CDR1 LNHNV and CDR2 YYDKDF (reference sequence). After removal of 2 bases from V and 5 bases from J, the junction contained 7 bases not matched to a gene. The CDR3 is CATSRPGQVFYGYTF. As DNA, the CDR3 is TGTGCCACCAGCAGACCGGGACAGGTTTTTTATGGCTACACCTTC.

Notes on this clonotype: A much larger clone differs by one base, so this may be a read error. This chain uses TRBV12-3 or TRBV12-4 with TRBJ2-5; 9 nucleotides agree with TRBD2. The CDR3 extends over 16 amino acids. This chain's CDR3 is CASSFWLAGYQEAQYF. The CDR3 coding sequence is TGTGCCAGCAGTTTTTGGCTAGCGGGGTACCAAGAGGCCCAGTACTTC.

Many counts were recorded for this clonotype. The gene calls are TRBV3-1 and TRBJ2-7; possible D gene TRBD2, 5 bases. Trimming left V 1 base short and J 6 bases short, with 13 bases between. Germline V CDR1 and CDR2: LGHDT, YNNKEL (reference sequence). The CDR3 has 14 amino acids. The CDR3 DNA reads TGTGCCAGCAGCCAAGGGCGTGGACGGGGCGAGCAGTACTTC. The encoded protein is CASSQGRGRGEQYF.

This clonotype was recorded at least ten times. The chain couples TRBV6-1 to TRBJ2-3; D possibly matches TRBD1 or TRBD2 (5 bases each). The CDR3 loop spans 15 amino acids. Trimming shortened V by 1 base and J by 2 bases, and 10 bases separated the two germline ends. Looked up from germline, CDR1 is MNHNS and CDR2 is SASEGT. The DNA for the CDR3 is TGTGCCAGCAGTGAAGGCTGGGGGAACACAGATACGCAGTATTTT. Its translation: CASSEGWGNTDTQYF.

This clonotype has a handful of counts. A much larger clone differs by one base, so this may be a read error. V gene TRBV7-9 combines with J gene TRBJ1-1; D is unresolved. This CDR3 region has 11 residues. Per germline, CDR1 SEHNR and CDR2 FQNEAQ (reference sequence). Trimming shortened V by 8 bases and J by 9 bases, and 13 bases separated the two germline ends. As DNA, the CDR3 is TGTGCCAGCTCTATCCGGGATAAAGCTTTCTTT. This codes for CASSIRDKAFF.

This clonotype has ten or more counts. The chain links TRBV15 to TRBJ1-2; tentative D call: TRBD1 (6 bases). Trimming cost V 1 base and J 4 bases, with 10 bases left between them. The germline V gene encodes CDR1 LNHNV and CDR2 YYDKDF (reference sequence). The CDR3 is 14 residues long. The CDR3 is CATSRGGQLYGYTF. In nucleotides, the CDR3 is TGTGCCACCAGCAGAGGTGGACAGCTCTATGGCTACACCTTC.

The V gene is TRBV6-5, the J gene TRBJ1-1; the D gene is possibly TRBD1 (6 bases). Trimming removed 2 bases at V and 0 bases at J, with 13 bases between. Germline V lookup: CDR1 MNHEY, CDR2 SVGAGI. CDR3 length: 16 residues. The CDR3 is CASSYPGGGLNTEAFF. CDR3 bases: TGTGCCAGCAGTTACCCCGGGGGGGGCTTGAACACTGAAGCTTTCTTT.

This clonotype was seen many times. The CDR3 loop reads CASSPGQDTDTQYF. In DNA form, the CDR3 reads TGTGCCAGCAGCCCCGGACAAGACACAGATACGCAGTATTTT. The gene calls are TRBV7-3 and TRBJ2-3, with D possibly TRBD1 on 5 matching bases. V was trimmed by 5 bases and J by 2 bases, leaving 11 bases between them. CDR1 SGHTA and CDR2 FQGTGA come from the germline V gene. The CDR3 is 14 amino acids. The variable domain in full, with the rest retrieved from reference TRBV7-3 and TRBJ2-3, is GAGVSQTPSNKVTEKGKYVELRCDPISGHTALYWYRQSLGQGPEFLIYFQGTGAADDSGLPNDRFFAVRPEGSVSTLKIQRTERGDSAVYLCASSPGQDTDTQYFGPGTRLTVL.

Many counts were recorded for this clonotype. The chain combines TRBV12-3 or TRBV12-4 with TRBJ1-5; D is uncertain. V gave up 4 bases and J gave up 0 bases, with 19 bases separating them. The CDR3 consists of 18 residues. The CDR3 DNA is TGTGCCAGCAGTTGGTGGACGCGAAACTTTTATAGCAATCAGCCCCAGCATTTT. This gives the protein CASSWWTRNFYSNQPQHF.

The chain's CDR3 is CATSDSWQGAGGYTF. The CDR3, as DNA: TGTGCCACCAGCGACTCTTGGCAGGGGGCAGGTGGCTACACCTTC. V and J are TRBV24-1 and TRBJ1-2, with 8 bases aligning to TRBD1. This CDR3 has 15 residues. CDR1 is KGHDR and CDR2 is SFDVKD in the germline V gene. The ends lost 7 bases at V and 7 bases at J; junction bases unmatched: 13.

This clonotype was found many times. The chain carries TRBV20-1 and TRBJ2-1, with 7 nucleotides matching TRBD1. V was pared by 5 bases and J by 0 bases, with 7 bases of the junction left unmatched. Germline V gene data show CDR1 as DFQATT and CDR2 as SNEGSKA (reference sequence). The CDR3 has 15 amino acids. The CDR3 DNA follows: TGCAGTGCTCCTCCCGCAGGGGGCTCCTACAATGAGCAGTTCTTC. This gives the protein CSAPPAGGSYNEQFF.

The rearrangement joins TRBV25-1 to TRBJ1-1; TRBD1 might be the D (5 bases). The CDR3 covers 14 residues. Per germline, CDR1 MGHDK and CDR2 SYGVNS. V was cut by 8 bases and J by 1 base, with 14 bases left in between. The CDR3 loop reads CASGRDHPNTEAFF. The CDR3 nucleotides read TGTGCCAGCGGTAGGGACCACCCGAACACTGAAGCTTTCTTT.

A word on this clonotype: This may arise from a read error, as a much more abundant clone is one base away. The V call is TRBV11-2, the J call TRBJ1-2, with TRBD1 matching over 11 bases. The ends lost 4 bases at V and 7 bases at J; junction bases unmatched: 11. Germline V lookup: CDR1 SGHAT, CDR2 FQNNGV. This CDR3 spans 16 amino acids. The CDR3 bases are TGTGCCAGCAGCTCGCCCGGGACAGGGGGGAATGGTGGCTACACCTTC. It codes for CASSSPGTGGNGGYTF.

The rearrangement links TRBV2 to TRBJ2-4, with D perhaps assigned TRBD1 or TRBD2 (5 bases each). The germline V gene encodes CDR1 SNHLY and CDR2 FYNNEI. Trimming took off 7 bases at V and 5 bases at J, with 18 bases between the two ends. The CDR3 has 15 amino acids. The CDR3 DNA reads as TGTGCCAGCACCGAGGAATGGGGGTGGGAAAACATTCAGTACTTC. This translates into CASTEEWGWENIQYF.

The genes are TRBV19 and TRBJ1-2, with unresolved D. V was pared by 3 bases and J by 4 bases, with 12 bases between. The germline CDR1 and CDR2 sequences are LNHDA and SQIVND (reference sequence). The CDR3 sequence is 14 residues long. Here the CDR3 reads CASSMLGRGYGYTF. For the CDR3, the DNA is TGTGCCAGTAGTATGCTAGGCAGAGGCTATGGCTACACCTTC.

Many counts were recorded for this clonotype. This chain joins TRBV5-4 and TRBJ2-5; 13 positions agree with TRBD2. V was clipped by 4 bases and J by 3 bases; unmatched bases: 6. CDR3 length: 16 residues. Germline CDR1 and CDR2: SGHNT and YYREEE (reference sequence). CDR3 DNA: TGTGCCAGCAGCAATCCGGGACTAGCGGGGAAAGAGACCCAGTACTTC. This sequence encodes CASSNPGLAGKETQYF.

This clonotype was seen just once. The gene calls are TRBV29-1 and TRBJ1-1; 10 nucleotides match TRBD1. V dropped 7 bases and J dropped 8; count of bases not matched to a gene: 4. Germline lookup yields CDR1 SQVTM and CDR2 ANQGSEA. This CDR3 is 11 amino acids long. The CDR3 region is CSDRQGAEAFF. The CDR3, as DNA: TGCAGCGATCGACAGGGGGCGGAAGCTTTCTTT.

This clonotype was recorded many times. This chain links TRBV4-1 with TRBJ1-1; TRBD1 might be the D (5 bases). The V end was cut by 2 bases, the J end by 1 base, with 11 bases between. The CDR3 has 15 amino acids. The V gene's germline CDR1 is MGHRA and CDR2 YSYEKL. The CDR3 here is CASSQPGTGNTEAFF. CDR3 bases: TGCGCCAGCAGCCAACCCGGGACGGGGAACACTGAAGCTTTCTTT.

This clonotype was found many times. The chain recombines TRBV12-3 or TRBV12-4 with TRBJ1-4, with D perhaps TRBD1 (5 bases). Trimming stripped 1 base from V and 5 bases from J, with 11 bases between. The CDR3 sequence is 15 residues long. DNA of the CDR3: TGTGCCAGCAGTTTAGTTGGGGGAGTAAATGAAAAACTGTTTTTT. It codes for CASSLVGGVNEKLFF.

For this clonotype: The junction and the germline gene differ at one end; a read error may be behind it. The rearrangement links TRBV24-1 to TRBJ1-5; no firm D call. The CDR3 runs to 13 residues. Germline V gives CDR1 KGHDR, CDR2 SFDVKD. CDR3 coding DNA: TGTGCCACCAGCGATTTGTCAGCCTCGCCCCAGCATTTT. Its translation is CATSDLSASPQHF.

The chain carries TRBV7-3 and TRBJ2-3, with 13 bases fitting TRBD2. CDR1 SGHTA and CDR2 FQGTGA come from the germline V gene. Losses at the gene ends were 5 bases for V and 2 bases for J; bases not matched to a gene: 7. The CDR3 totals 17 residues. CDR3 sequence (DNA): TGTGCCAGCAGCCGGACTAGCGGGGGCCTAAACACAGATACGCAGTATTTT. Translating gives CASSRTSGGLNTDTQYF.

The chain couples TRBV10-2 to TRBJ2-5; 9 nucleotides align to TRBD2. Trimming at V came to 4 bases and at J to 2 bases, leaving 5 bases not matched to a gene. This CDR3 contains 15 residues. Germline V gives CDR1 WSHSY, CDR2 SAAADI. Here the CDR3 DNA reads TGCGCCAGCAGTGTAGGGCTAGCGGGACAAGAGACCCAGTACTTC. Translation: CASSVGLAGQETQYF.

Many counts were recorded for this clonotype. J is TRBJ1-5 and V is TRBV7-8; D is possibly TRBD1 (5 bases). In germline, CDR1 is SGHVS, CDR2 FQNEAQ. The CDR3 length is 12 residues. The V end lost 6 bases, the J end lost 11 bases, and 14 bases lay between the germline ends. CDR3 in DNA: TGTGCCAGCAGTGACTGGGGGTGGGCCCAGCATTTT. Translating it yields CASSDWGWAQHF.

A remark on this clonotype: It may be a read error: a sequence one base away is much more abundant. No conserved phenylalanine or tryptophan ends this CDR3, so it is likely a read error. The CDR3: CASSPLDRGDGYTC. The DNA for the CDR3 is TGTGCCAGCAGCCCCCTAGACAGGGGAGATGGCTACACCTGC. The gene calls are TRBV7-2 and TRBJ1-2; 8 nucleotides line up with TRBD1. Germline loops: CDR1 SGHTA, CDR2 FQGNSA. After removal of 5 bases from V and 6 bases from J, the junction contained 8 bases not matched to a gene. This CDR3 contains 14 residues.

DNA of the CDR3: TGTGCCAGCGATTACGTAGCTGACAGGGAGGCCCACGAGCAGTACTTC. Encoded protein: CASDYVADREAHEQYF. The chain carries TRBV6-7 and TRBJ2-7; TRBD1 is a possible D gene (7 bases). TRBV6-7 carries the ORF label, with uncertain function. V lost 8 bases to trimming and J lost 5 bases, with 25 bases between them. The CDR3 covers 16 residues.

This chain uses TRBV24-1 with TRBJ2-1, with D perhaps assigned TRBD1 or TRBD2 (5 bases each). Germline V gene sequence: CDR1 KGHDR, CDR2 SFDVKD. The V and J ends lost 1 base and 7 bases respectively, with 16 bases between them. The CDR3 sequence is 16 residues long. The CDR3 bases are TGTGCCACCAGTGATTTTGGCCAGGGCGCGGGTAATGAGCAGTTCTTC. It yields the protein CATSDFGQGAGNEQFF.

The chain employs TRBV19 and TRBJ2-1; no clear D. V was trimmed by 3 bases and J by 12 bases, leaving 9 bases between them. Per the germline V gene, CDR1 is LNHDA and CDR2 is SQIVND (reference sequence). CDR3 length: 11 residues. The CDR3 bases are TGTGCCAGTAGTATCTACGGTGGGCAGTTCTTC. This codes for CASSIYGGQFF.

In regard to this clonotype: At one end the junction does not follow the germline gene, possibly because of a read error. The V and J genes are TRBV24-1 and TRBJ1-6, with TRBD1 identical over 7 bases. Germline CDR1 and CDR2: KGHDR and SFDVKD. CDR3 length equals 15 residues. The CDR3 protein is CATSTGVTYNSLLHF. DNA for the CDR3: TGTGCCACCAGCACAGGGGTAACCTATAATTCACTCCTCCACTTC.

In its sample, this clonotype was seen many times. V is TRBV12-3 or TRBV12-4 and J is TRBJ2-3; 14 bases line up with TRBD2. J lost 4 bases, V lost 4 bases, and 7 bases had no gene match. The CDR3 is 17 residues long. This CDR3 reads CASSSGTSGGSSDTQYF. CDR3 DNA: TGTGCCAGCAGTTCGGGGACTAGCGGGGGTTCGTCAGATACGCAGTATTTT.

About this clonotype itself: A much more abundant neighbour one base away suggests this may be a read error. J is TRBJ1-2 and V is TRBV7-9; D uncertain. This CDR3 is built from 15 residues. The germline gives CDR1 SEHNR, CDR2 FQNEAQ (reference sequence). The CDR3 spells CASSENTRPNYGYIF. The CDR3 DNA is TGTGCCAGCAGCGAAAATACCAGACCTAACTATGGCTACATCTTC.

This clonotype appeared once. This rearrangement joins TRBV7-8 to TRBJ2-5, with D unresolved. Germline CDR1 SGHVS, CDR2 FQNEAQ. This CDR3 has 13 amino acids. V lost 2 bases, J lost 5 bases, and 9 bases lay in between. The CDR3 spells CASSLFGRETQYF. The CDR3 DNA sequence: TGTGCCAGCAGCTTATTCGGCCGGGAGACCCAGTACTTC.